This TCR beta chain was found in a study of cytomegalovirus exposure and HLA in healthy donors. Regarding the study as a whole: In a later analysis, across HLA loci, associated TCR counts were highest for DRB1, lowest for HLA-C. Exclusion applied to some V segments, including TRBV6-2 and TRBV6-3, as they were indistinguishable. It was taken for granted in presence/absence analyses that sequencing depth across donors was roughly uniform.

Only one count was recorded for this clone. What it binds is unknown. PCR used 60 Vbeta primers and 13 Jbeta primers. Using immunoSEQ multiplex PCR, the repertoire was profiled, and TCRdb retains in-frame clones only, with some absent. The sample consists of some 120,000 clones, roughly 82% of them appearing once. The germline V and J ends were trimmed by 3 bases and 6 bases, with 12 bases remaining between them. The CDR3 totals 13 residues. Looked up from germline, CDR1 is SGHNT and CDR2 is YYREEE (reference sequence). The V and J genes are TRBV5-4 and TRBJ1-2, with D possibly matching TRBD1 (6 bases). This receptor was identified in a young woman in good health and CMV-seropositive. The sample consisted of PBMCs. The chain's CDR3 is CASSSRGFDGYTF. CDR3 DNA sequence: TGTGCCAGCAGCTCCAGGGGTTTCGATGGCTACACCTTC.